This is a list of T cell receptor beta chains from one sample in a study of cytomegalovirus exposure and HLA in healthy donors. Profiled with immunoSEQ multiplex PCR; TCRdb holds only in-frame clones, not every one. In the table there are 200,000 or so clones, 70% to 85% of which are singletons. Source material: PBMCs. These TCRs come from a male donor in good health and CMV-seronegative. Each CDR3 is given with its conserved first and last residue. The order of the fields is CDR3 DNA, CDR3 protein, V gene, J gene, D gene, clone size. D genes are given only for firm matches. Rows give clone size only sometimes, using once, few, many, or a class for an expanded clone.

DNA: TGCGCCAGCAGCTTCGCGGGACTAGGTCCGTTTGATGAGCAGTTCTTC; CDR3: CASSFAGLGPFDEQFF; V: TRBV5-1; J: TRBJ2-1; D: TRBD2; size: once
DNA: TGTGATAGCGGGAGATACAATGAGCAGTTCTTC; CDR3: CDSGRYNEQFF; V: TRBV11-3; J: TRBJ2-1; D: TRBD2; size: .
DNA: TGTGCCTGGAGTGTACTGGGGGGCTCTGGAAACACCATATATTTT; CDR3: CAWSVLGGSGNTIYF; V: TRBV30; J: TRBJ1-3; D: .; size: .
DNA: TGTGCCAGCAGGGCCAACTATGGCTACACCTTC; CDR3: CASRANYGYTF; V: TRBV4-2; J: TRBJ1-2; D: .; size: .
DNA: TGTGCCAGCAGGGAAGGGACAGCCTATGGCTACACCTTC; CDR3: CASREGTAYGYTF; V: TRBV7-8; J: TRBJ1-2; D: TRBD1; size: .
DNA: TGTGCCAGTAGTATCGGCAGGGGTCAGGTTGAAGCTTTCTTT; CDR3: CASSIGRGQVEAFF; V: TRBV19; J: TRBJ1-1; D: .; size: few
DNA: TGTGCCAGCAAGGGACAGGCCAACAATGAGCAGTTCTTC; CDR3: CASKGQANNEQFF; V: TRBV5-4; J: TRBJ2-1; D: TRBD1; size: .
DNA: TGTGCCAGCATCTTCCGGGACAGGGGAACCAATGAGCAGTTCTTC; CDR3: CASIFRDRGTNEQFF; V: TRBV7-9; J: TRBJ2-1; D: TRBD1; size: .
DNA: TGTGCCAGCAGCTTAGGTGCACTAGCAACCTACGAGCAGTACTTC; CDR3: CASSLGALATYEQYF; V: TRBV7-2; J: TRBJ2-7; D: .; size: few
DNA: TGTGCCAGCAGTTTACGGCAGGGAGGTAAATTAGAGCAGTACTTC; CDR3: CASSLRQGGKLEQYF; V: TRBV28; J: TRBJ2-7; D: .; size: few
DNA: TGTGCCAGCAGCCGAATAACTGGGACAGGGGGTGTCGAGCAGTACTTC; CDR3: CASSRITGTGGVEQYF; V: TRBV4-2; J: TRBJ2-7; D: TRBD1; size: .
DNA: TGTGCCAGCAGCGGGGACAGGATGAACACTGAAGCTTTCTTT; CDR3: CASSGDRMNTEAFF; V: TRBV5-5; J: TRBJ1-1; D: TRBD1; size: few
DNA: TGTGCCAGTAGTATAGATCCGCCAGGGGGCAGTCAGCCCCAGCATTTT; CDR3: CASSIDPPGGSQPQHF; V: TRBV19; J: TRBJ1-5; D: TRBD1; size: .
DNA: TGTGCCAGCAGCCTCGACTCTGGATTCTACGAGCAGTACTTC; CDR3: CASSLDSGFYEQYF; V: TRBV5-6; J: TRBJ2-7; D: .; size: .
DNA: TGTGCCAGCAGCCCAGGGGGACTAGCGGACAATGAGCAGTTCTTC; CDR3: CASSPGGLADNEQFF; V: TRBV4-2; J: TRBJ2-1; D: TRBD2; size: .
DNA: TGTGCCAGTAGTATAGAAGGGACTAGACGTGGGACCTACGAGCAGTACTTC; CDR3: CASSIEGTRRGTYEQYF; V: TRBV19; J: TRBJ2-7; D: TRBD2; size: .
DNA: TGTGCCAGCAGTGGCGGTACAGGGTTATACGGCTACACCTTC; CDR3: CASSGGTGLYGYTF; V: TRBV6-1; J: TRBJ1-2; D: .; size: .
DNA: TGTGCCAGTGCGCAGGGGGCTGGAGGCTACACCTTC; CDR3: CASAQGAGGYTF; V: TRBV2; J: TRBJ1-2; D: TRBD1; size: once
DNA: TGTGCCAGCAGCTTGGGGGCGGGAGACGTCTCCTACAATGAGCAGTTCTTC; CDR3: CASSLGAGDVSYNEQFF; V: TRBV5-6; J: TRBJ2-1; D: TRBD2; size: .
DNA: TGCAGCTACCGGGACAGATCCCTCTACGAGCAGTACTTC; CDR3: CSYRDRSLYEQYF; V: TRBV29-1; J: TRBJ2-7; D: TRBD1; size: .
DNA: TGCGCCAGCAGCGGAGGGACAGGGATGTCGTACGAGCAGTACTTC; CDR3: CASSGGTGMSYEQYF; V: TRBV5-1; J: TRBJ2-7; D: TRBD1; size: .
DNA: TGTGCCAGCAGCAAAGGGGCAGGGGGCCGTGGCTACACCTTC; CDR3: CASSKGAGGRGYTF; V: TRBV21-1; J: TRBJ1-2; D: .; size: .
DNA: TGTGCCAGCAGCTTCGATAGCGACCACACAGATACGCAGTATTTT; CDR3: CASSFDSDHTDTQYF; V: TRBV7-2; J: TRBJ2-3; D: .; size: .
DNA: TGTGCCAGCAGTTCGCCCGTTGGGCGGGGGTCCTACGAGCAGTACTTC; CDR3: CASSSPVGRGSYEQYF; V: TRBV6-5; J: TRBJ2-7; D: TRBD2; size: .
DNA: TGTGCCAGCAGTCCACAGGGGGCCGGGGAGCTGTTTTTT; CDR3: CASSPQGAGELFF; V: TRBV5-6; J: TRBJ2-2; D: TRBD1; size: .
DNA: TGTGCCAGCAGTCCTCAGGGCGGACCTGCGGAAAAACTGTTTTTT; CDR3: CASSPQGGPAEKLFF; V: TRBV6-5; J: TRBJ1-4; D: .; size: .
DNA: TGTGCCAGCAGTTACTCTAGACTCGGAGGGAACGAGCAGTACTTC; CDR3: CASSYSRLGGNEQYF; V: TRBV6-5; J: TRBJ2-7; D: .; size: .
DNA: TGTGCCAGCAGTTTACCCGCAGCGGGAGCGGATACGCAGTATTTT; CDR3: CASSLPAAGADTQYF; V: TRBV28; J: TRBJ2-3; D: TRBD2; size: .
DNA: TGTGCCAGCAGCTTTAAGGAACAGGGGGACTCTGGAAACACCATATATTTT; CDR3: CASSFKEQGDSGNTIYF; V: TRBV7-9; J: TRBJ1-3; D: TRBD1; size: .
DNA: TGCAGCGGGCGGAGGGGGGGCCAAGAGACCCAGTACTTC; CDR3: CSGRRGGQETQYF; V: TRBV29-1; J: TRBJ2-5; D: .; size: .
DNA: TGTGCCAGCAGCTTCACGGACAGGGCAGCCTACGAGCAGTACTTC; CDR3: CASSFTDRAAYEQYF; V: TRBV7-9; J: TRBJ2-7; D: TRBD1; size: .
DNA: TGTGCCAGCAGCCCGCGGGCAGCGAACACCGGGGAGCTGTTTTTT; CDR3: CASSPRAANTGELFF; V: TRBV7-7; J: TRBJ2-2; D: .; size: .
DNA: TGCGCCAGCAGCCAGAAACCCAAAGCGAGACTAGCGGGAGGGACAGATACGCAGTATTTT; CDR3: CASSQKPKARLAGGTDTQYF; V: TRBV4-1; J: TRBJ2-3; D: TRBD2; size: .
DNA: TGTGCCAGCAGTTTAGTAGTCGGGGCAGGGACAAATGAAAAACTGTTTTTT; CDR3: CASSLVVGAGTNEKLFF; V: TRBV28; J: TRBJ1-4; D: .; size: .
DNA: TGTGCCAGAAGCTTGGGGAGTAAGAACACCGGGGAGCTGTTTTTT; CDR3: CARSLGSKNTGELFF; V: TRBV5-3; J: TRBJ2-2; D: .; size: .
DNA: TGTGCCAGCAACATACTACAGGGAAACACTGAAGCTTTCTTT; CDR3: CASNILQGNTEAFF; V: TRBV11-1; J: TRBJ1-1; D: .; size: .
DNA: TGTGCCAGCAGCTTAAGGGGGGGAGGGCAGGGGGCCGGCGGGGAGCTGTTTTTT; CDR3: CASSLRGGGQGAGGELFF; V: TRBV7-8; J: TRBJ2-2; D: .; size: few
DNA: TGCGCCAGCAGCTTGTCTCAGGGTTACTCCTACGAGCAGTACTTC; CDR3: CASSLSQGYSYEQYF; V: TRBV5-1; J: TRBJ2-7; D: .; size: .
DNA: TGTGCCAGCAGTAGCGGGGAATACCGCTACGAGCAGTACTTC; CDR3: CASSSGEYRYEQYF; V: TRBV11-1; J: TRBJ2-7; D: TRBD2; size: .
DNA: TGTGCCAGCAGCTCACGGCCCCGGGACAGGGACTACGAGCAGTACTTC; CDR3: CASSSRPRDRDYEQYF; V: TRBV21-1; J: TRBJ2-7; D: .; size: .
DNA: TGTGCCAGCAGCAAAGGACCTATGGGGACACCGAACTACGAGCAGTACTTC; CDR3: CASSKGPMGTPNYEQYF; V: TRBV9; J: TRBJ2-7; D: .; size: .
DNA: TGTGCCAGCAGCAAAGGTTGGAGTGTGACAGGGGACTATTACGAGCAGTACTTC; CDR3: CASSKGWSVTGDYYEQYF; V: TRBV21-1; J: TRBJ2-7; D: .; size: .
DNA: TGTGCCAGTAGTATGCGGGGGATATCGGGCGAGCAGTACTTC; CDR3: CASSMRGISGEQYF; V: TRBV19; J: TRBJ2-7; D: TRBD2; size: once
DNA: TGCGCCAGCAGCCAAGAGGGGGGGGACGGTCAGCCCCAGCATTTT; CDR3: CASSQEGGDGQPQHF; V: TRBV4-1; J: TRBJ1-5; D: .; size: few
DNA: TGTGCCAGCAGTGAATTGTGGGAGGTCGCCTACAATGAGCAGTTCTTC; CDR3: CASSELWEVAYNEQFF; V: TRBV6-1; J: TRBJ2-1; D: .; size: .